This T cell receptor (beta chain) was recovered during a study of T cell responses to AZD1222 COVID-19 vaccine. About the research overall: Second-dose groups at about 4 or about 12 weeks were pooled. General study findings and limits: Repertoire sampling was restricted to post-peak T cell response timepoints. Spike-spanning, vaccine-associated CD4 TCRs were dominant at 160-218 and 743-854. Unmutated regions of variants are reportedly targeted by nearly half of spike-specific TCRs.

Only in-frame clones appear in the TCRdb table, and some are missing; sequencing was by immunoSEQ multiplex PCR. The sample carries some 120,000 clones, roughly 86% recorded once. In the case of this clone: Antigen: not known.

Trimming removed 2 bases from V and 1 base from J, with 17 bases in between. This CDR3 has 17 residues. Per germline, CDR1 SGHVS and CDR2 FNYEAQ. The source material was peripheral blood, sampled on day 0 of AZD1222 vaccination. The V call is TRBV7-6, the J call TRBJ2-5; D is ambiguous. This TCR was sampled from an adult in good health. The CDR3, as DNA: TGTGCCAGCAGCTTACATCGCCAGTCTAAACTCCAAGAGACCCAGTACTTC. Residues: CASSLHRQSKLQETQYF.